This T cell receptor (beta chain) derives from a study of T cells in localized non-small cell lung cancer. A single count supports this clone. Its target is not known. The CDR3 spans 13 residues. Germline V CDR1 and CDR2: LNHDA, SQIVND (reference sequence). Between the trimmed V and J ends, which lost 2 bases and 7 bases, there was a span of 6 bases. The protocol was immunoSEQ multiplex PCR, while the TCRdb copy is restricted to in-frame clones and leaves out a portion. Here the sample spans about 76,000 clones, approximately 84% being singletons. Notes on the study in general: Sequencing was restricted to one tumor region; therefore, heterogeneity remains possible. Across samples, adjacent lung featured a median roughly 60 of the top 100 tumor clones.

The clonotype comes from a female donor over 55 with stage I lung adenocarcinoma. The gene calls are TRBV19 and TRBJ1-6; D gene unclear. Sequences were derived from peripheral blood, sampled before any cancer treatment. DNA of the CDR3: TGTGCCAGTAGTATAAGCCTCAATTCACCCCTCCACTTT. It translates to CASSISLNSPLHF.